Listed below are T cell receptor beta chains from one sample, sequenced in a study of early T cells in non-severe SARS-CoV-2 infection. TCRdb re-derived calls from the 5' RACE reads in MiXCR, one entry per CDR3 protein. The sample includes around 93,000 distinct CDR3 sequences, about 12% of them seen just once. The sequencing here drew on whole blood, taken at baseline. These receptors were taken from an adult who was a healthcare worker with PCR-confirmed SARS-CoV-2 infection or an uninfected control (not recorded which). The CDR3 runs from the conserved cysteine through the conserved F or W. D genes are given only for firm matches. Clone size is not always given. Where it is, it says once, few, many or a class for expanded clones.

abundance	v_gene	j_gene	d_gene	CDR3aa	CDR3nt
many	TRBV5-1	TRBJ2-7	TRBD1	CASSSGTDTYEQYF	TGCGCCAGCAGCTCCGGGACAGATACCTACGAGCAGTACTTC
many	TRBV10-3	TRBJ1-1	TRBD1	CAISDQGANTEAFF	TGTGCCATCAGTGATCAGGGGGCTAACACTGAAGCTTTCTTT
NA	TRBV14	TRBJ2-7	NA	CASSPSGHANEQYF	TGTGCCAGCAGCCCCTCAGGACATGCTAACGAGCAGTACTTC
few	TRBV29-1	TRBJ2-5	NA	CSVEVGETQYF	TGCAGCGTTGAGGTTGGGGAGACCCAGTACTTC
few	TRBV29-1	TRBJ2-5	NA	CSVASTRPETQYF	TGCAGCGTCGCTTCGACTAGACCGGAGACCCAGTACTTC
few	TRBV30	TRBJ2-2	TRBD1	CARTGTGRTGELFF	TGTGCCCGGACCGGGACAGGGCGGACCGGGGAGCTGTTTTTT
many	TRBV29-1	TRBJ2-1	TRBD1	CSVGTGRHEQFF	TGCAGCGTGGGGACAGGGAGGCATGAGCAGTTCTTC
few	TRBV12-3/TRBV12-4	TRBJ2-2	TRBD1	CASTQGGANTGELFF	TGTGCCAGCACCCAAGGGGGCGCGAACACCGGGGAGCTGTTTTTT
many	TRBV5-1	TRBJ1-1	NA	CASSYTLGGLNTEAFF	TGCGCCAGCAGCTATACTTTGGGGGGCCTGAACACTGAAGCTTTCTTT
many	TRBV20-1	TRBJ1-2	NA	CSAAGSGGYTF	TGCAGTGCGGCAGGGTCTGGCGGCTACACCTTC
NA	TRBV11-3	TRBJ1-3	NA	CASSSLRRLGNTIYF	TGTGCCAGCAGCTCCCTCAGACGGCTTGGAAACACCATATATTTT
NA	TRBV10-3	TRBJ2-1	NA	CATEDGNEQFF	TGTGCCACCGAGGACGGCAATGAGCAGTTCTTC
NA	TRBV5-4	TRBJ2-1	TRBD2	CASSLANRGGYNEQFF	TGTGCCAGCAGCTTGGCCAATCGGGGGGGATACAATGAGCAGTTCTTC